This T cell receptor (beta chain) emerged from a study of blood T cells in healthy people across ages. Overall study results and limits: Diversity estimates drawn from one million T cells were deemed underestimates. Naive T cell percentage by flow cytometry tracked strongly with beta diversity.

The use of a sample-barcoded 5' primer and a J-beta primer mix characterized a second PCR of about 6 to 12 cycles. One entry per CDR3 protein results from TCRdb running MiXCR on the 5' RACE reads. The sample shows approximately 800,000 distinct CDR3 sequences, 25% of them seen only once. Germline values: CDR1 SGHTA, CDR2 FQGNSA. Trimming removed 3 bases from V and 5 bases from J, with 16 bases in between. The CDR3 runs 15 residues. With respect to this clonotype: The target antigen is unknown.

These records were also assigned to another study, of T cells of mothers and their children. That paper adds: Researchers report slightly higher, though non-significant, overlap in related mother-child pairs than in unrelated pairs.

The V and J genes are TRBV7-2 and TRBJ2-5; maybe TRBD1 (5 bases). Material: blood. The clonotype was recovered from a boy aged 10-17 years in good health. The CDR3 sequence: CASSFVPGLLETQYF. CDR3 coding DNA: TGTGCCAGCAGCTTTGTGCCAGGGTTGTTGGAGACCCAGTACTTC.